These T cell receptor beta chains were read from a single sample in a study of T cells in lung cancer brain metastases. The assay was immunoSEQ multiplex PCR, and TCRdb's table has in-frame clones only and misses some. The data show several thousand clones, about 87% seen once. Sequencing was carried out using tumor tissue from the primary lung tumor. These TCRs come from a man between 60 and 75 years old with non-small cell lung cancer. Each CDR3 is given with its conserved first and last residue. A D gene is named only where the DNA matches it firmly. Size tells how often a clone was seen (once, few, many) or the class of an expanded clone, and some rows leave it out.

D | J | V | size | length | DNA | CDR3
. | TRBJ2-5 | TRBV6-5 | once | 15 | TGTGCCAGCAGCCCCCGTGGGAGCGGCCTAGGGACCCAGTACTTC | CASSPRGSGLGTQYF
. | TRBJ2-5 | TRBV5-1 | . | 15 | TGCGCCAGCAGGTTATCGGGGTTAGGCGGGGAGACCCAGTACTTC | CASRLSGLGGETQYF
. | TRBJ1-2 | TRBV2 | . | 10 | TGTGCCAGCTATCGCAGGGGCTACATCTTC | CASYRRGYIF
. | TRBJ1-3 | TRBV30 | . | 14 | TGTGCCTGGAGTGTGGGCCAGGTTGGAAACACCATATATTTT | CAWSVGQVGNTIYF
. | TRBJ2-3 | TRBV9 | once | 11 | TGTGCCAACAGCGAAACAGATACGCAGTATTTT | CANSETDTQYF
TRBD2 | TRBJ2-2 | TRBV7-8 | . | 17 | TGTGCCAGCAGCTTACTGCCGACTAGCGCCAACACCGGGGAGCTGTTTTTT | CASSLLPTSANTGELFF
. | TRBJ1-5 | TRBV7-6 | . | 14 | TGTGCCAGCAGCGCTAATTCAGGGGAACAGCCCCAGCATTTT | CASSANSGEQPQHF
TRBD2 | TRBJ2-1 | TRBV29-1 | . | 15 | TGCAGCGTTGAAGGGCGGGGGAGCTCCTACAATGAGCAGTTCTTC | CSVEGRGSSYNEQFF
TRBD1 | TRBJ2-7 | TRBV5-1 | . | 15 | TGCGCCAGCAGCCCGGGGACAGGGGCGAGAAACGAGCAGTACTTC | CASSPGTGARNEQYF
. | TRBJ2-1 | TRBV14 | . | 16 | TGTGCCAGCAGCCAGGGGGCCTGGGGGACACACAATGAGCAGTTCTTC | CASSQGAWGTHNEQFF
. | TRBJ1-2 | TRBV5-1 | few | 13 | TGCGCCAGCAGCTTGGATACCAACTATGGCTACACCTTC | CASSLDTNYGYTF
. | TRBJ2-7 | TRBV25-1 | . | 16 | TGTGCCAGCAGTGCGGCGGCAGGCAGGGGGGCCTACGAGCAGTACTTC | CASSAAAGRGAYEQYF
. | TRBJ1-4 | TRBV7-8 | . | 15 | TGTGCCAGCAGCAAAAACTATGGGCGGAATGAAAAACTGTTTTTT | CASSKNYGRNEKLFF
TRBD2 | TRBJ2-5 | TRBV29-1 | few | 12 | TGCAGCGGGTGGGAGGGCGCGGAGACCCAGTACTTC | CSGWEGAETQYF
. | TRBJ2-7 | TRBV2 | . | 13 | TGTGCCAGCAGCGGGACTCCGAGTGGCGAGCAGTACTTC | CASSGTPSGEQYF
TRBD1 | TRBJ2-2 | TRBV2 | . | 18 | TGTGCCAGCAGTAGCGGACAGGGGGTGAACACGAACACCGGGGAGCTGTTTTTT | CASSSGQGVNTNTGELFF
TRBD1 | TRBJ1-1 | TRBV15 | . | 15 | TGTGCCACCAGCAGTCGTGGACAGGGGAACACTGAAGCTTTCTTT | CATSSRGQGNTEAFF
TRBD2 | TRBJ2-1 | TRBV9 | . | 14 | TGTGCCAGCAGCTCCCATTCGTGGGAGGGGGAGCAGTTCTTC | CASSSHSWEGEQFF
. | TRBJ1-1 | TRBV18 | . | 15 | TGTGCCAGCTCACCGGGTAAGACAGTGAACACTGAAGCTTTCTTT | CASSPGKTVNTEAFF
TRBD1 | TRBJ2-1 | TRBV30 | . | 14 | TGTGCCTGGAGCAGTCCTTTTCCCGGGACAGGGAGGTTCTTC | CAWSSPFPGTGRFF
. | TRBJ1-5 | TRBV13 | . | 17 | TGTGCCAGCAGCTCCCGATCTGGCAGAAATAGCAATCAGCCCCAGCATTTT | CASSSRSGRNSNQPQHF
TRBD2 | TRBJ2-3 | TRBV29-1 | . | 14 | TGCAGCGTTGAGGGACTAGCGGGGGCAGATACGCAGTATTTT | CSVEGLAGADTQYF
TRBD2 | TRBJ2-5 | TRBV7-8 | . | 15 | TGTGCCAGCAGCTTAGAGGGACTAGCGGGAGTAACCCAGTACTTC | CASSLEGLAGVTQYF
. | TRBJ1-6 | TRBV6-6 | . | 13 | TGTGCCAGCAGTTCTCCTGAGAATTCACCCCTCCACTTT | CASSSPENSPLHF
. | TRBJ2-2 | TRBV5-1 | . | 18 | TGCGCCAGCAGCTTGGGTTACACAGATCAGGAATACACCGGGGAGCTGTTTTTT | CASSLGYTDQEYTGELFF
. | TRBJ1-2 | TRBV5-4 | once | 14 | TGTGCCAGCAGCCCAGGACAGAACCTTTATGGCTACACCTTC | CASSPGQNLYGYTF
TRBD2 | TRBJ2-7 | TRBV10-3 | . | 14 | TGTGCCATCAGTGTAGCGGGGGGTAACGACGAGCAGTACTTC | CAISVAGGNDEQYF
. | TRBJ1-6 | TRBV6-5 | . | 13 | TGTGCCAGCAGTAGCCCTGAGAATTCACCCCTCCACTTT | CASSSPENSPLHF
. | TRBJ1-1 | TRBV6-1 | . | 14 | TGTGCCAGCAGTGTCCTCGGGACTCCCCCAGAAGCTTTCTTT | CASSVLGTPPEAFF
TRBD2 | TRBJ2-4 | TRBV5-1 | . | 14 | TGCGCCAGCAGCGCCGGGACTAGCTCTAACATTCAGTACTTC | CASSAGTSSNIQYF
. | TRBJ1-2 | TRBV29-1 | . | 14 | TGCAGCGTTGATCCGGGGGGCAGGGCTAATGGCTACACCTTC | CSVDPGGRANGYTF
. | TRBJ2-7 | TRBV14 | . | 16 | TGTGCCAGCAGCCAAGACTCGAGAGGGGCAGGATACGAGCAGTACTTC | CASSQDSRGAGYEQYF
. | TRBJ2-5 | TRBV5-6 | . | 13 | TGTGCCAGCAGCTTGGAACTGAAAGAGACCCAGTACTTC | CASSLELKETQYF
. | TRBJ2-7 | TRBV2 | . | 14 | TGTGCCAGCAAGCCAGCGGTCAGCTCCTACGAGCAGTACTTC | CASKPAVSSYEQYF
TRBD2 | TRBJ2-1 | TRBV5-1 | . | 15 | TGCGCCAGCAGCCCCCTCCGGGACTACAAAAATGAGCAGTTCTTC | CASSPLRDYKNEQFF
TRBD1 | TRBJ1-2 | TRBV25-1 | once | 14 | TGTGCCAGCAGTGGAGGGACAGGGTACTATGGCTACACCTTC | CASSGGTGYYGYTF
. | TRBJ1-2 | TRBV25-1 | . | 13 | TGTGCCAGCAGTGATGTTATGAACTATGGCTACACCTTC | CASSDVMNYGYTF
TRBD1 | TRBJ1-1 | TRBV7-9 | . | 13 | TGTGCCAGCAGCGAGACAGGGTACACTGAAGCTTTCTTT | CASSETGYTEAFF
. | TRBJ1-5 | TRBV6-4 | . | 13 | TGTGCCAGCAGTGAACAGGCGGATCAGCCCCAGCATTTT | CASSEQADQPQHF
. | TRBJ2-3 | TRBV2 | . | 15 | TGTGCCAGCAGTGATCTTGGCGAAAGCACAGATACGCAGTATTTT | CASSDLGESTDTQYF
. | TRBJ1-1 | TRBV10-2 | . | 14 | TGCGCCAGCAATGAGGGTGGGTGGAACACTGAAGCTTTCTTT | CASNEGGWNTEAFF
TRBD2 | TRBJ2-1 | TRBV2 | . | 14 | TGTGCCAGCATAAGACTAGCTTCCTACAATGAGCAGTTCTTC | CASIRLASYNEQFF
TRBD1 | TRBJ1-2 | TRBV6-1 | . | 16 | TGTGCCAGCAGTGAAGGGATGGGACAGGGAAACTATGGCTACACCTTC | CASSEGMGQGNYGYTF
TRBD1 | TRBJ1-4 | TRBV4-1 | . | 18 | TGCGCCAGCAGCCAAGATCTAAGGACAGGGGGCATAAGTGAAAAACTGTTTTTT | CASSQDLRTGGISEKLFF
. | TRBJ2-6 | TRBV13 | once | 15 | TGTGCCAGCAGCCTGGCGGGCCCTGGGGCCAACGTCCTGACTTTC | CASSLAGPGANVLTF